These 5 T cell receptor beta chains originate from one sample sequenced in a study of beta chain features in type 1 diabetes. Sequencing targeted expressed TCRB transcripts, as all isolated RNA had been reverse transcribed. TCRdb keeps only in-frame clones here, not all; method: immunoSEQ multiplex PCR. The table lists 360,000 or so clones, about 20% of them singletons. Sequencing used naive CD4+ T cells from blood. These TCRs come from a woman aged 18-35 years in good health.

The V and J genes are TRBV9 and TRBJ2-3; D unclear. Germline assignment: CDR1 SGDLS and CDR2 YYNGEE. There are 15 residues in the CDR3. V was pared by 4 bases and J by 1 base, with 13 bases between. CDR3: CASSLSPLGTDTQYF. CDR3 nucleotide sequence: TGTGCCAGCAGCCTATCCCCGCTGGGCACAGATACGCAGTATTTT.

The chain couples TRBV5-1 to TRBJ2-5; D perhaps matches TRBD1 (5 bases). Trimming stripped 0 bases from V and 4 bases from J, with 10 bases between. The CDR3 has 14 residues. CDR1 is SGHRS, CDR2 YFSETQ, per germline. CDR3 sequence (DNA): TGCGCCAGCAGCTTGGGTTGGCAGGGAGAGACCCAGTACTTC. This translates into CASSLGWQGETQYF.

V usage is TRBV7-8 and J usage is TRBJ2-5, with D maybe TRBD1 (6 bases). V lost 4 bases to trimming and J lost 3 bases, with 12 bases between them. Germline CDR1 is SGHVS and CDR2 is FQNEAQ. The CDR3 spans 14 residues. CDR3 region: CASSSGQTEETQYF. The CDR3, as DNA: TGTGCCAGCAGCTCCGGACAGACCGAAGAGACCCAGTACTTC.

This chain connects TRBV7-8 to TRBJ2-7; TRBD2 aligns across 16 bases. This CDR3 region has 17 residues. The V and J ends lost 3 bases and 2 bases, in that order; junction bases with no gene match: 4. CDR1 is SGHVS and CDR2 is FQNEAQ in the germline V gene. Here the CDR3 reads CASSFGTSGRAAYEQYF. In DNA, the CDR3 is TGTGCCAGCAGCTTCGGGACTAGCGGGAGGGCCGCCTACGAGCAGTACTTC.

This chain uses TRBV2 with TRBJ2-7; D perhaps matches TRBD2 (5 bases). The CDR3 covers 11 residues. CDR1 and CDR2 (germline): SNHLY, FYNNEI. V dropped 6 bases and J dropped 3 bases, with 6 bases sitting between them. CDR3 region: CASSGLYEQYF. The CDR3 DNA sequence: TGTGCCAGCAGCGGACTCTACGAGCAGTACTTC.